The T cell receptor beta chain described here comes from a study of shared clonotypes between healthy human individuals. This CDR3 region has 16 residues. With 0 bases removed from V and 4 bases from J, the gap between germline ends came to 15 bases. Germline V gives CDR1 GTSNPN, CDR2 SVGIG (reference sequence). Measured with immunoSEQ multiplex PCR; TCRdb has only the in-frame clones, and not every one. The table has hundreds of thousands of clones, around 67% seen once. Sequencing was performed on memory CD4+ T cells sorted from blood. Subset here: CD45RA-negative fraction. The genes are TRBV30 and TRBJ1-4, with D maybe TRBD1 (5 bases). The TCR comes from a woman aged 30 to 39 in good health. CDR3 loop: CAWSVGALGLNEKLFF. CDR3 nucleotide sequence: TGTGCCTGGAGTGTCGGGGCCCTCGGACTTAATGAAAAACTGTTTTTT.